Below are 8 T cell receptor beta chains sequenced from a single sample in a study of cytomegalovirus exposure and HLA in healthy donors. PCR used 60 Vbeta primers and 13 Jbeta primers. The table came from immunoSEQ multiplex PCR; TCRdb's copy has only in-frame clones and leaves some out. The sample has about 150,000 clones, about two thirds seen once. The material sequenced was PBMCs. Receptor source: a woman in her 40s in good health and CMV-seronegative.

V is TRBV2 and J is TRBJ1-2; 7 bases are shared with TRBD1. CDR1 and CDR2 from the germline V gene are SNHLY and FYNNEI. The CDR3 spans 13 residues. Germline trimming cut 6 bases from V and 7 bases from J; bases unmatched to any gene: 8. The CDR3 region is CASRPRGGGGYTF. DNA for the CDR3: TGTGCCAGCAGGCCCCGAGGGGGCGGTGGCTACACCTTC.

The chain has TRBV4-2 and TRBJ2-2; D unclear. CDR1 is LGHNA, CDR2 YNFKEQ, per germline. This CDR3 spans 14 amino acids. The ends were cut back, 0 bases at V and 4 bases at J, with 6 bases in the middle. CDR3 coding DNA: TGTGCCAGCAGCCAAGATGGCGGCACCGGGGAGCTGTTTTTT. Residues: CASSQDGGTGELFF.

V gene TRBV2 combines with J gene TRBJ2-4; perhaps TRBD2 as D (6 bases). This CDR3 has 16 residues. Germline values: CDR1 SNHLY, CDR2 FYNNEI. V lost 3 bases, J lost 1 base, and 13 bases lay in between. The CDR3 loop reads CASSEGGTRAKNIQYF. The CDR3, as DNA: TGTGCCAGCAGTGAGGGGGGAACGAGGGCCAAAAACATTCAGTACTTC. The full variable domain, with the rest looked up from reference TRBV2 and TRBJ2-4, is EPEVTQTPSHQVTQMGQEVILRCVPISNHLYFYWYRQILGQKVEFLVSFYNNEISEKSEIFDDQFSVERPDGSNFTLKIRSTKLEDSAMYFCASSEGGTRAKNIQYFGAGTRLSVL.

The CDR3 region is CSGLGTGGGYTF. DNA for the CDR3: TGCAGCGGGTTGGGGACAGGGGGTGGCTACACCTTC. The chain has TRBV29-1 and TRBJ1-2; TRBD1 aligns across 11 bases. CDR1 is SQVTM and CDR2 is ANQGSEA in the germline V gene. Trimming cost V 7 bases and J 7 bases; bases outside gene matches: 5. The CDR3 is 12 residues long.

V gene TRBV28 combines with J gene TRBJ1-2; 8 nucleotides match TRBD1. The CDR3 consists of 13 residues. CDR1 is MDHEN and CDR2 is SYDVKM in the germline V gene. Unmatched junction bases numbered 8, after V lost 10 bases and J lost 4 bases. For the CDR3, the DNA is TGTGCCACCTTGCAGGGGGCTATCTATGGCTACACCTTC. Amino acids: CATLQGAIYGYTF.

The rearrangement links TRBV10-3 to TRBJ1-5, with TRBD1 matching over 10 bases. The CDR3 contains 15 residues. Germline loops: CDR1 ENHRY, CDR2 SYGVKD. V dropped 3 bases and J dropped 7; count of bases not matched to a gene: 6. The CDR3, as DNA: TGTGCCATCAGTGACGGACAGGGGGAGGCCCAGCCCCAGCATTTT. Its translation is CAISDGQGEAQPQHF.

V usage is TRBV6-6 and J usage is TRBJ2-5, with a possible D match to TRBD1 (6 bases). Germline V gives CDR1 MNHNY, CDR2 SVGAGI (reference sequence). This CDR3 is built from 15 residues. The germline V and J ends were trimmed by 5 bases and 3 bases, with 16 bases remaining between them. CDR3 sequence (DNA): TGTGCCAGCAGTCTGATCGTCAGGGGCGAAGAGACCCAGTACTTC. Amino acids: CASSLIVRGEETQYF.

This clone was detected only a few times. The chain joins TRBV7-2 to TRBJ2-7; D is perhaps TRBD2 (5 bases). The V gene lost 3 bases and the J gene lost 0 bases, with 6 bases spanning the gap. The CDR3 runs 13 residues. Looked up from germline, CDR1 is SGHTA and CDR2 is FQGNSA. The CDR3 sequence is CASSLRDSYEQYF. The DNA of the CDR3 is TGTGCCAGCAGCTTGAGGGACTCCTACGAGCAGTACTTC. Supplemented by reference TRBV7-2 and TRBJ2-7, the full variable domain reads GAGVSQSPSNKVTEKGKDVELRCDPISGHTALYWYRQSLGQGLEFLIYFQGNSAPDKSGLPSDRFSAERTGGSVSTLTIQRTQQEDSAVYLCASSLRDSYEQYFGPGTRLTVT.